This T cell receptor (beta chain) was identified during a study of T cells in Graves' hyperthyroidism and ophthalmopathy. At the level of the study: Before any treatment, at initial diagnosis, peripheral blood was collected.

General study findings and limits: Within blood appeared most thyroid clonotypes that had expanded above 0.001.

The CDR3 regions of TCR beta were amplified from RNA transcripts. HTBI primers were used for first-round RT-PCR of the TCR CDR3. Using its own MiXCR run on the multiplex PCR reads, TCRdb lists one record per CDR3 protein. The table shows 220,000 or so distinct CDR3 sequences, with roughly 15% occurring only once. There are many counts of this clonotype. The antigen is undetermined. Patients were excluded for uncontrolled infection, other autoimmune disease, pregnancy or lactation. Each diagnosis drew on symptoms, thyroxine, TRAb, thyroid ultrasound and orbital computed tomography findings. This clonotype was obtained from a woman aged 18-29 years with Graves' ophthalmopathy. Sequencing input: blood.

The CDR3 spells CASSAGGARGKGYTF. Here the CDR3 DNA reads TGTGCCAGCAGTGCAGGGGGCGCCCGGGGGAAGGGCTACACCTTC. The chain uses TRBV28 and TRBJ1-2; TRBD1 agrees at 8 bases. The CDR3 covers 15 residues. V was clipped by 5 bases and J by 8 bases; unmatched bases: 13. Germline CDR1 is MDHEN and CDR2 is SYDVKM.